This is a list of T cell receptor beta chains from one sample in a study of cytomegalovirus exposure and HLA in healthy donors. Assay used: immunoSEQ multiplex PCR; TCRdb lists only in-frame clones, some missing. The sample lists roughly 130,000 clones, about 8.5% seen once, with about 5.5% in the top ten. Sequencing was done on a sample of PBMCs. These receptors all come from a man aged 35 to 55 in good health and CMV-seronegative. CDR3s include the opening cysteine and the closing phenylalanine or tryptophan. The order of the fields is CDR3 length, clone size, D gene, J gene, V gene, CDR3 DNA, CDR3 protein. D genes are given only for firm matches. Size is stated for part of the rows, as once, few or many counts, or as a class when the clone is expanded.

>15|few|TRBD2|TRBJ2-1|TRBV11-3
TGTGCCAGCAGCCCCGCGGGGGGCTCCTACAATGAGCAGTTCTTC
CASSPAGGSYNEQFF
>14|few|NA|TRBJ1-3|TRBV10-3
TGTGCCATCAGGGACAGCTACTCTGGAAACACCATATATTTT
CAIRDSYSGNTIYF
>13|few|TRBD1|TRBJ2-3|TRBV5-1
TGCGCCAGCAGCGGGACAGGGCCGGATACGCAGTATTTT
CASSGTGPDTQYF
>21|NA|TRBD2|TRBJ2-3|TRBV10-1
TGCGCCAGCGGCCACGCCGGGACTAGCGGGGGCCCATCCTCTAGCACAGATACGCAGTATTTT
CASGHAGTSGGPSSSTDTQYF
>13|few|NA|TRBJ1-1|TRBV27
TGTGCCAGCAGCTGGGGCTGGAACACTGAAGCTTTCTTT
CASSWGWNTEAFF
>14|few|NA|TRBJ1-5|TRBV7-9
TGTGCCAGCAGCATGGGACGGGGGGATCAGCCCCAGCATTTT
CASSMGRGDQPQHF
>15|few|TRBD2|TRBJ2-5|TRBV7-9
TGTGCCAGCAGCCCGAGAGCGGGGGTCCAAGAGACCCAGTACTTC
CASSPRAGVQETQYF
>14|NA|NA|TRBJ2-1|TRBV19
TGTGCCAGTAAACAAGAGGGGGGGCACAATGAGCAGTTCTTC
CASKQEGGHNEQFF
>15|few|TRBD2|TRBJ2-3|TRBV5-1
TGCGCCAGCAGCTCTAGGACTAGCGGGGGGAATACGCAGTATTTT
CASSSRTSGGNTQYF
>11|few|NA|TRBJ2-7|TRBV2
TGTGCCAGCAGTGAGGAGGGCGAGCAGTACTTC
CASSEEGEQYF
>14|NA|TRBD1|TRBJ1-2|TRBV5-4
TGTGCCAGCAGCGCGGACAGGGGGAACTATGGCTACACCTTC
CASSADRGNYGYTF
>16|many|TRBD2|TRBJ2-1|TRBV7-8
TGTGCCAGCAGCTTCCCACTAGCGGGGGTCTTCGATGAGCAGTTCTTC
CASSFPLAGVFDEQFF
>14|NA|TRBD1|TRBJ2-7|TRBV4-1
TGCGCCAGCAGCCTTGGACAGGGGGCTAACGAGCAGTACTTC
CASSLGQGANEQYF
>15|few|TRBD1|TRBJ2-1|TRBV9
TGTGCCAGCACGAAGGGACAGGGGTCCTACAATGAGCAGTTCTTC
CASTKGQGSYNEQFF
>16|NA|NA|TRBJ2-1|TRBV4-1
TGCGCCAGCAGCCAGTCCACAGGGAGAGGGAACAATGAGCAGTTCTTC
CASSQSTGRGNNEQFF
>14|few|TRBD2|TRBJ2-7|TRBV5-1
TGCGCCAGCAGCTTCGGCGGGGGGGCCCTAGAGCAGTACTTC
CASSFGGGALEQYF
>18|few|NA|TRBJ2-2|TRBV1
TGCACCAGCAGCCAAGAAGCGAGCGGGGGTACGAACACCGGGGAGCTGTTTTTT
CTSSQEASGGTNTGELFF
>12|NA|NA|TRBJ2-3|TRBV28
TGTGCCAGCAGTCCCGTCCCAGATACGCAGTATTTT
CASSPVPDTQYF
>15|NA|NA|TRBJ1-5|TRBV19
TGTGCCAGTAGTGTGACAGCCTATAGCAATCAGCCCCAGCATTTT
CASSVTAYSNQPQHF
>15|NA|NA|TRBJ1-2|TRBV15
TGTGCCACCAGCAGAGATTACAGCGGTAACTATGGCTACACCTTC
CATSRDYSGNYGYTF
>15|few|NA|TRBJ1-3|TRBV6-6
TGTGCCAGCAGTTCTTACAGGAGCTCTGGAAACACCATATATTTT
CASSSYRSSGNTIYF
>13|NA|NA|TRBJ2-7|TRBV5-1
TGCGCCAGCAGCGTCGGGAGTGCCTACGAGCAGTACTTC
CASSVGSAYEQYF
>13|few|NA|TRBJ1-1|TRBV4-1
TGCGCCAGCAGCCTAGGGAGGGAGTCTGAAGCTTTCTTT
CASSLGRESEAFF
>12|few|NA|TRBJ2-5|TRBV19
TGTGCCAGTAGTAAGAAGGGGGAGACCCAGTACTTC
CASSKKGETQYF
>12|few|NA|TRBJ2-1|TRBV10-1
TGCGCCAGCAGTGACGGGAACAATGAGCAGTTCTTC
CASSDGNNEQFF
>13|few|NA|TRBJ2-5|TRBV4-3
TGCGCCAGCAGCCTAGGGGAACAAGAGACCCAGTACTTC
CASSLGEQETQYF
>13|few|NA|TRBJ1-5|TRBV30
TGTGCCTGGAGTTCAGGCGACAATCAGCCCCAGCATTTT
CAWSSGDNQPQHF
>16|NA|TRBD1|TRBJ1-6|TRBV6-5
TGTGCCAGCAGTTACTGGGACAGGGGATATAATTCACCCCTCCACTTT
CASSYWDRGYNSPLHF
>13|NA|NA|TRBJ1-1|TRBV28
TGTGCCAGCAGCCTCGGTCGGAACACTGAAGCTTTCTTT
CASSLGRNTEAFF
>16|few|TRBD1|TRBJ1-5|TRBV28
TGTGCCAGCAGGGGACCGGGACAGGGTTTCAGTCAGCCCCAGCATTTT
CASRGPGQGFSQPQHF
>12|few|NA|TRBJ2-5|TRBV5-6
TGTGCCAGCAGCTGGGTCGGGGAGACCCAGTACTTC
CASSWVGETQYF
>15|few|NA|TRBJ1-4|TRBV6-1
TGTGCCAGCAGCGGGGTGGGGGGGAACAACGAAAAACTGTTTTTT
CASSGVGGNNEKLFF
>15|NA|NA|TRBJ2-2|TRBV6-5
TGTGCCAGCAGTTACGGGCCACCCCCCACCGGGGAGCTGTTTTTT
CASSYGPPPTGELFF
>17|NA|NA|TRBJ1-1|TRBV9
TGTGCCAGCAGCCCGATTGTGTCGGGTCATCTGAACACTGAAGCTTTCTTT
CASSPIVSGHLNTEAFF
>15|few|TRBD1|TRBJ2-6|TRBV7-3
TGTGCCAGCAGCTCGACAGGGGCTGGGGCCAACGTCCTGACTTTC
CASSSTGAGANVLTF
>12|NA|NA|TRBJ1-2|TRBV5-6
TGTGCCAGCAGCGCAGGGCTCTATGGCTACACCTTC
CASSAGLYGYTF
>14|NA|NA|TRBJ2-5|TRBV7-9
TGTGCCAGCAGCGGCGAGGCGGGGAAAGAGACCCAGTACTTC
CASSGEAGKETQYF
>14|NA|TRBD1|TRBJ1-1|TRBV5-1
TGCGCCAGCAGCTGGGACAGGGCAAACACTGAAGCTTTCTTT
CASSWDRANTEAFF
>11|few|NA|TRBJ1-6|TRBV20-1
TGCAGTGCAGACAGTAATTCACCCCTCCACTTT
CSADSNSPLHF
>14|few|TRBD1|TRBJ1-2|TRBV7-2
TGTGCCAGCAGCTCCCGGACAGGGAACTATGGCTACACCTTC
CASSSRTGNYGYTF
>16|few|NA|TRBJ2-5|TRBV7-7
TGTGCCAGCAGCTTAGGCGGGACCCCGGGGCTAGAGACCCAGTACTTC
CASSLGGTPGLETQYF
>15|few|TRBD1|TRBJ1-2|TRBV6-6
TGTGCCAGCAGTTACGGGGACAGGGAACGCTATGGCTACACCTTC
CASSYGDRERYGYTF
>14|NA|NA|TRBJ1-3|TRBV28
TGTGCCAGCAGTTTTTCAGGGAGGGGAAACACCATATATTTT
CASSFSGRGNTIYF
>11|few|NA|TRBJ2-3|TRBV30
TGTGCCTGGAGTGACTCAGATACGCAGTATTTT
CAWSDSDTQYF
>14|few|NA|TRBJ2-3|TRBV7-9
TGTGCCAGCAGCCCCTCGGGGGGCACAGATACGCAGTATTTT
CASSPSGGTDTQYF
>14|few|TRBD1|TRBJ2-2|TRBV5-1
TGCGCCAGCAACCGACAGGGATCCACCGGGGAGCTGTTTTTT
CASNRQGSTGELFF
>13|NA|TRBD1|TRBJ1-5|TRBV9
TGTGCCAGAAGCAACACAGGGGGCCAGCACCAGCATTTT
CARSNTGGQHQHF
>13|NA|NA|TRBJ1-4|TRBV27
TGTGCCAGCAGTAACCTAGACAGTTCGAAACTGTTTTTT
CASSNLDSSKLFF
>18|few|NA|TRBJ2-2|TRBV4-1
TGCGCCAGCAGTGAGCATCTGATAGGAGAAGTAGACACCGGGGAGCTGTTTTTT
CASSEHLIGEVDTGELFF
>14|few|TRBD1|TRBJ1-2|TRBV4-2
TGTGCCAGCAGCGGAAGGGACAGGGCCGCTGGCTACACCTTC
CASSGRDRAAGYTF
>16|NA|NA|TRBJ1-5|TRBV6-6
TGTGCCAGCAGTTACGGGCGGGGGGCTAGAGATCAGCCCCAGCATTTT
CASSYGRGARDQPQHF